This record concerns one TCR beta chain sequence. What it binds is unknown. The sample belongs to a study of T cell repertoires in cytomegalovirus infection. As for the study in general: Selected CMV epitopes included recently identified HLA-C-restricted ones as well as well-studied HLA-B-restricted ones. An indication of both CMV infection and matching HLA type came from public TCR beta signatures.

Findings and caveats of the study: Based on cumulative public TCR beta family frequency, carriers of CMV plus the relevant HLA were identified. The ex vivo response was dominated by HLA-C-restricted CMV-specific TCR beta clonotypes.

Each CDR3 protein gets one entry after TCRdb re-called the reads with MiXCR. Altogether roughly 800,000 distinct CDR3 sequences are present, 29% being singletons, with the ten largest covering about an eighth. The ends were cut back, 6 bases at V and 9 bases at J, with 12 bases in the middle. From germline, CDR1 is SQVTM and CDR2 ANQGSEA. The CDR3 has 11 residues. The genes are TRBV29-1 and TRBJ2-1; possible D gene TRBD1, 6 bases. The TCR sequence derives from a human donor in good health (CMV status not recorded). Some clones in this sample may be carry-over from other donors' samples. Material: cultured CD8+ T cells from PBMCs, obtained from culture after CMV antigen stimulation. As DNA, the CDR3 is TGCAGCGTGACAGGAATGGGTGAGCAGTTCTTC. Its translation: CSVTGMGEQFF.